These T cell receptor beta chains were read from a single sample in a study of cytomegalovirus exposure and HLA in healthy donors. Sequencing used immunoSEQ multiplex PCR; TCRdb keeps in-frame clones, though not all of them. The data contain about 140,000 clones, 76% of them singletons. Input material: PBMCs. These receptors were obtained from a man aged 18 to 29 in good health and CMV-seronegative. Both conserved end residues are part of each CDR3. A D gene is named only where the DNA matches it firmly. Not every row has a clone size; where given, it reads once, few, many or a size class.

TRBD2	-	TRBV5-5	TRBJ2-3	TGTGCCAGCAGCCGAGGACTAGGGTTTCTCGCAGATACGCAGTATTTT	CASSRGLGFLADTQYF
-	-	TRBV5-6	TRBJ1-2	TGTGCCAGCAGCTTATTTGCCCCTCGTAGTAGAACGTATGGCTACACCTTC	CASSLFAPRSRTYGYTF
-	few	TRBV28	TRBJ2-7	TGTGCCAGCAGTCCCCCCTTGGGCAAGCAGTACTTC	CASSPPLGKQYF
TRBD2	-	TRBV5-4	TRBJ2-7	TGTGCCAGCAGCTTGATTAGCGGGGTCCCTTACGAGCAGTACTTC	CASSLISGVPYEQYF
-	-	TRBV4-1	TRBJ1-2	TGCGCCAGCAGCCCCAGGACATCTCCTAACTATGGCTACACCTTC	CASSPRTSPNYGYTF
-	-	TRBV10-1	TRBJ1-2	TGCGCCAGCAGTGAGTCGAACAGGCCCTATGGCTACACCTTC	CASSESNRPYGYTF
TRBD1	-	TRBV5-1	TRBJ1-2	TGCGCCAGCAGCTTTGCCCTCCGGGACAGGGGACCCCTGTACTATGGCTACACCTTC	CASSFALRDRGPLYYGYTF
-	few	TRBV2	TRBJ2-1	TGTGCCAGCAGAACAATGCCGGGACACAACATCTACAATGAGCAGTTCTTC	CASRTMPGHNIYNEQFF
TRBD1	once	TRBV5-1	TRBJ2-7	TGCGCCAGCAGCCCGACAGGGTCTGGTCACGGGACCACGACGTACGAGCAGTACTTC	CASSPTGSGHGTTTYEQYF
TRBD2	-	TRBV5-4	TRBJ2-1	TGTGCCAGCAGCCCCGGGAGTAGCGGGGTTAGCTCCTACAATGAGCAGTTCTTC	CASSPGSSGVSSYNEQFF
-	-	TRBV23-1	TRBJ1-2	TGCGCCAGCAGTCAAGTCCCCGGCAGGGTTAACTATGGCTACACCTTC	CASSQVPGRVNYGYTF
TRBD2	-	TRBV7-6	TRBJ2-7	TGTGCCAGCAGCACCCTAGAGGGGACTAGCGGGAGCATCTACGAGCAGTACTTC	CASSTLEGTSGSIYEQYF
-	-	TRBV7-9	TRBJ2-4	TGTGCCAGCAGCCCCCCTAATGGCAGGATCAAAAACATTCAGTACTTC	CASSPPNGRIKNIQYF
-	few	TRBV6-5	TRBJ2-6	TGTGCCAGCAACAACGCTGGGGCCAACGTCCTGACTTTC	CASNNAGANVLTF
TRBD1	few	TRBV30	TRBJ1-2	TGTGCCTGGGGACCTCCGGGACAGGGAATATATGGCTACACCTTC	CAWGPPGQGIYGYTF
TRBD1	few	TRBV7-9	TRBJ1-1	TGTGCCAGCAGCCCTAGACGGACAGGGAACACTGAAGCTTTCTTT	CASSPRRTGNTEAFF
TRBD2	-	TRBV2	TRBJ2-1	TGTGCCAGCACGTCCTCGGCTAGCGGCTACAATGAGCAGTTCTTC	CASTSSASGYNEQFF
TRBD1	-	TRBV11-3	TRBJ2-2	TGTGCCAGCAAGGACAGGGGCGGCAGGACCGGGGAGCTGTTTTTT	CASKDRGGRTGELFF
TRBD2	-	TRBV18	TRBJ2-3	TGTGCCAGCTCACCCGTGACTAGCGGGGGGGCTGGCACAGATACGCAGTATTTT	CASSPVTSGGAGTDTQYF
TRBD2	-	TRBV7-3	TRBJ2-1	TGTGCCAGCAGCGTCAACCCTACTAGCGGGACTGGGTCTGAGCAGTTCTTC	CASSVNPTSGTGSEQFF
-	-	TRBV16	TRBJ1-5	TGTGCCAGCAGCCACGGGGCGGGGAGGAATCAGCCCCAGCATTTT	CASSHGAGRNQPQHF
-	-	TRBV6-5	TRBJ1-4	TGTGCCAGCAGCGGACATCGCGAAAAACTGTTTTTT	CASSGHREKLFF
-	-	TRBV29-1	TRBJ1-5	TGCAGCGTTGGGGGAGGTGGCAGCAATCAGCCCCAGCATTTT	CSVGGGGSNQPQHF
TRBD1	-	TRBV2	TRBJ1-1	TGTGTCACCCGGTTGTGGACAGGGGGCTTGAACACTGAAGCTTTCTTT	CVTRLWTGGLNTEAFF
TRBD1	-	TRBV6-1	TRBJ2-7	TGTGCCAGCACCCGGGACAGGACAAACTACGAGCAGTACTTC	CASTRDRTNYEQYF
TRBD2	few	TRBV6-1	TRBJ2-1	TGTGCCAGCAGTGCGGGACTAGCCGCCGCTAATAATGAGCAGTTCTTC	CASSAGLAAANNEQFF
TRBD1	-	TRBV27	TRBJ1-2	TGTGCCAGCAGCCCCAGGGGTGTGGGATGGACAGGGGGCCACTATGGCTACACCTTC	CASSPRGVGWTGGHYGYTF
TRBD1	once	TRBV18	TRBJ2-7	TGCGCCAGCTCACTTTGGGAGGGGACAGGGACCTACGAGCAGTACTTC	CASSLWEGTGTYEQYF
-	-	TRBV27	TRBJ1-4	TGTGCCAGCAGAAGACAGGTTAATGAAAAACTGTTTTTT	CASRRQVNEKLFF
-	few	TRBV28	TRBJ1-5	TGTGCCAGCAGTTCCAGTAATAGCAATCAGCCCCAGCATTTT	CASSSSNSNQPQHF
TRBD1	-	TRBV4-2	TRBJ2-1	TGTGCCAGCAGCCAAGAAAGGACAGGGGGTTACAATGAGCAGTTCTTC	CASSQERTGGYNEQFF
-	-	TRBV14	TRBJ2-7	TGTGCCAGCGGCGGGGCCAATTGGTACGAGCAGTACTTC	CASGGANWYEQYF
-	few	TRBV7-9	TRBJ2-7	TGTGCCATTACGGACTCCCCCCACGAGCAGTACTTC	CAITDSPHEQYF
-	-	TRBV4-1	TRBJ2-5	TGCGCCAGCAGCCAAGATTTAGAAGAGACCCAGTACTTC	CASSQDLEETQYF
TRBD1	-	TRBV27	TRBJ2-7	TGTGCCACTACCCCCGCCGGGACAGGGACGTACGAGCAGTACTTC	CATTPAGTGTYEQYF
-	-	TRBV7-2	TRBJ2-7	TGTGCCAGCAGCTTGAACAGGGTCTCCCACGAGCAGTACTTC	CASSLNRVSHEQYF
-	-	TRBV2	TRBJ2-5	TGTGCCAGCAGTGAACGGCGGCAAGAGACCCAGTACTTC	CASSERRQETQYF
-	few	TRBV5-1	TRBJ2-5	TGCGCCAGCAGCTTTGGGGCTGATCAAAAAGAGACCCAGTACTTC	CASSFGADQKETQYF
TRBD2	-	TRBV30	TRBJ2-1	TGTGCCTGGGAACTCGGACTAGCGGGAGGGCGAAAGCAGTTCTTC	CAWELGLAGGRKQFF
TRBD1	-	TRBV7-2	TRBJ2-7	TGTGCCAGCAGCTTAGCAGGGACAGGGGGTTACGAGCAGTACTTC	CASSLAGTGGYEQYF
-	-	TRBV9	TRBJ1-1	TGTGCCAGCAGCGGGACGACAGCGCGGAACACTGAAGCTTTCTTT	CASSGTTARNTEAFF
TRBD2	-	TRBV13	TRBJ2-1	TGTGCCAGCAGCCCGGGACTAGCGGGAGCCAATGAGCAGTTCTTC	CASSPGLAGANEQFF
TRBD2	-	TRBV29-1	TRBJ2-1	TGCAGCGTTTCTTATAGCGGGGGGGTGGGTGAGCAGTTCTTC	CSVSYSGGVGEQFF
-	few	TRBV5-6	TRBJ2-7	TGTGCCAGCAGCTTGGGACGGAGCTCCTACGAGCAGTACTTC	CASSLGRSSYEQYF
-	-	TRBV7-2	TRBJ2-7	TGTGCCAGCAGCTTAGGCGGATACTACGAGCAGTACTTC	CASSLGGYYEQYF
TRBD2	-	TRBV27	TRBJ2-7	TGTGCCAGCAGTTTACGAGGTAGCGGGAGGGGGTTCTACGAGCAGTACTTC	CASSLRGSGRGFYEQYF
-	-	TRBV14	TRBJ1-5	TGTGCCAGCAGCCACGGACACAGTCCCCAGCATTTT	CASSHGHSPQHF